This T cell receptor (beta chain) was documented in a study of blood T cell repertoires in COVID-19. Background on the study: The United States, Italy and Spain provided the acute and convalescent COVID-19 samples. Sample material is recorded as cDNA or gDNA derived from T cells, B-cell-depleted T cells, or PBMCs.

With respect to this clone: Distinct nucleotide sequences in the sample also encode this CDR3.

Per the study methods: Reference gene primer amplification in the assay estimated nucleated cell counts. This table comes from immunoSEQ multiplex PCR, and its TCRdb copy is limited to in-frame clones, with some not included. V, J and clone size are taken as reported in that table, and D and trimming were inferred from the DNA itself. Of 470,000 or so clones in the sample, 70% to 90% were seen once. Trimming shortened V by 2 bases and J by 7 bases, and 8 bases separated the two germline ends. The CDR3 totals 13 residues. Germline CDR1 and CDR2: SGHNT and YENEEA. The chain combines TRBV11-3 with TRBJ2-2; D is possibly TRBD2 (5 bases). The source material was peripheral blood. This TCR was sampled from a human donor in a cohort sampled during active COVID-19. This CDR3 reads CASSLNRGGELFF. CDR3 nucleotides: TGTGCCAGCAGCTTAAACCGGGGCGGGGAGCTGTTTTTT.